This TCR beta chain was sequenced during a study of Graves' ophthalmopathy and Graves' hyperthyroidism. Findings and limits, study-wide: The model predicted progression of ophthalmopathy with a sensitivity of roughly 70%, and its specificity was approximately 77%.

Amplified material comprised TCR beta CDR3 regions derived from RNA transcripts. HTBI primers were used in a first-round RT-PCR, which preceded a second-round multiplex PCR. TCRdb re-called the multiplex PCR reads through MiXCR, storing one row per CDR3 protein. The sample lists about 620,000 distinct CDR3 sequences, about 20% occurring once. This clonotype was seen repeatedly, ten times or more. Antigen specificity is unknown. V gave up 5 bases and J gave up 2 bases; unmatched junction bases: 11. The CDR3 runs 16 residues. Germline values: CDR1 SGHTA, CDR2 FQGNSA. The authors isolated PBMCs from 10 ml of fresh peripheral blood.

The gene calls are TRBV7-2 and TRBJ2-7; 8 positions agree with TRBD2. Source material: peripheral blood. This sequence originates from a young woman with stable Graves' hyperthyroidism. Some clones in this sample may be carry-over from other donors' samples. CDR3 protein: CASSPGTAGDPYEQYF. CDR3 DNA sequence: TGTGCCAGCAGCCCAGGCACAGCGGGAGATCCCTACGAGCAGTACTTC.